Listed below are T cell receptor beta chains from one sample, sequenced in a study of regulatory T cells in long-lasting Graves disease. TCRdb redid the calling of the multiplex PCR reads with MiXCR, one entry per CDR3 protein. Counted here are 520,000 or so distinct CDR3 sequences, 12% occurring once; the ten biggest clones make up about 8.3%. Separately, the same data were catalogued under a study of T cells in Graves' hyperthyroidism and ophthalmopathy.

The source material was peripheral blood mononuclear cells (PBMCs), sampled at new diagnosis, from a patient treated with antithyroid drugs. Receptors were obtained from a woman between 25 and 40 years old with Graves disease. Each CDR3 is given with its conserved first and last residue. A D gene is named only where the DNA matches it firmly.

TRBV12-3/TRBV12-4 | TRBD2 | 17 | CASSFLAGAPNTGELFF
TRBV27 | NA | 15 | CASSLVGAAKNIQYF
TRBV28 | TRBD2 | 18 | CASSLGLAGEGSTDTQYF
TRBV7-9 | NA | 15 | CASSPRQTLNTEAFF
TRBV5-1 | TRBD1 | 16 | CASSLPGTASGNTIYF
TRBV7-8 | TRBD1 | 17 | CASSTRLGQASGNTIYF
TRBV6-1 | NA | 14 | CASNERISTDTQYF
TRBV2 | TRBD1 | 16 | CASSNSRDRSSYEQYF
TRBV20-1 | NA | 10 | CSARSHGYTF
TRBV19 | NA | 13 | CASRPARVRGYTF
TRBV2 | NA | 13 | CASKATEKETQYF